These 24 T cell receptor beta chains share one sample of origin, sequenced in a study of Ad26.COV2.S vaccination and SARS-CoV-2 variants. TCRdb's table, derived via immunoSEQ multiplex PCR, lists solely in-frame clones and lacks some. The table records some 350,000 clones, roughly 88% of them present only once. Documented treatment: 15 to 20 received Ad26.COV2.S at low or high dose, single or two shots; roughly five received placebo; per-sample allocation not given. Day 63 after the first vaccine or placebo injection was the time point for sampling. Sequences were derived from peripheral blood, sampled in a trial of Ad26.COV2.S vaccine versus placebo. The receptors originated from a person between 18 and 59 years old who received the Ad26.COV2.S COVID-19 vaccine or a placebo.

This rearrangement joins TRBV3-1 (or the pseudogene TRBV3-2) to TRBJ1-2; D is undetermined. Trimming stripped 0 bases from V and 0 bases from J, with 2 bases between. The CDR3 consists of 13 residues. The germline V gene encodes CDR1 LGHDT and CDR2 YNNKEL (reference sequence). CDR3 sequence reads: CASSQEANYGYTF. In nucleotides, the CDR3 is TGTGCCAGCAGCCAAGAGGCTAACTATGGCTACACCTTC.

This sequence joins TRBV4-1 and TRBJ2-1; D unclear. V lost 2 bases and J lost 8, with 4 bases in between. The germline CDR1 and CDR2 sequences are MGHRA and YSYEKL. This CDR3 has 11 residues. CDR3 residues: CASSQNYEQFF. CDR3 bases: TGCGCCAGCAGCCAAAATTATGAGCAGTTCTTC.

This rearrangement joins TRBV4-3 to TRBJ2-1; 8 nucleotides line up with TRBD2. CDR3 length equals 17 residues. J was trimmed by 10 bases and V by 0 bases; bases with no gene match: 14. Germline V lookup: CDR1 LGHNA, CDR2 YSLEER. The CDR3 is CASSQDLSSGPPEEQFF. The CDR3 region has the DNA TGCGCCAGCAGCCAAGATCTATCTAGCGGGCCCCCGGAAGAGCAGTTCTTC.

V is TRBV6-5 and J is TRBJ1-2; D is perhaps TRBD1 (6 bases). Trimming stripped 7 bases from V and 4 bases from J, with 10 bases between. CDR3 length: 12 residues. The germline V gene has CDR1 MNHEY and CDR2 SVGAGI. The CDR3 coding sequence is TGTGCCAGCATGGACAGCCTCTATGGCTACACCTTC. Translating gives CASMDSLYGYTF.

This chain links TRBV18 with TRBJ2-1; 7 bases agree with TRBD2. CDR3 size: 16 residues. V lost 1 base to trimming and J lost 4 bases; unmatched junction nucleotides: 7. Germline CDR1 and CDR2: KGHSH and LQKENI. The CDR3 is CASSPLLAVLYNEQFF. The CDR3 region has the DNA TGTGCCAGCTCACCACTCCTAGCGGTTTTATACAATGAGCAGTTCTTC.

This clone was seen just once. As DNA, the CDR3 is TGTGCCAGCAGCTTAGAATCACGGGGGCACGGGGAGCTGTTTTTT. Residues: CASSLESRGHGELFF. V is TRBV7-2 and J is TRBJ2-2, with D perhaps given as TRBD1 or TRBD2 (6 bases each). The germline V and J ends were trimmed by 1 base and 7 bases, with 13 bases remaining between them. CDR1 and CDR2 (germline): SGHTA, FQGNSA. The CDR3 length is 15 residues.

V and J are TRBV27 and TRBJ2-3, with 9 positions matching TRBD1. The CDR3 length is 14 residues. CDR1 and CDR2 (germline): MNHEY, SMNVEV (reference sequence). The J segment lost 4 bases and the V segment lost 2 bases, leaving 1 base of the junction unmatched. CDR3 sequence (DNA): TGTGCCAGCAGTTTAAACAGGGGGCCAGATACGCAGTATTTT. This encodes CASSLNRGPDTQYF.

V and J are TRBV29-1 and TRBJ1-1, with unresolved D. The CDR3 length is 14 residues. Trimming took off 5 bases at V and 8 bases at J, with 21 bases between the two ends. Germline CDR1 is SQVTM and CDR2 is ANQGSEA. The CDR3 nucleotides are TGCAGCGTTCTATCTACCACCTTACCCATCGAAGCTTTCTTT. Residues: CSVLSTTLPIEAFF.

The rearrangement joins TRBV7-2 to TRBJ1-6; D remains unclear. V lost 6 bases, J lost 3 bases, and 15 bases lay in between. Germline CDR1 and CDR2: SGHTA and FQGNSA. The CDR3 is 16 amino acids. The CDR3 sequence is CASRFSGPLYNSPLHF. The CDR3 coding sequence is TGTGCCAGCAGATTCTCCGGGCCTCTCTATAATTCACCCCTCCACTTT.

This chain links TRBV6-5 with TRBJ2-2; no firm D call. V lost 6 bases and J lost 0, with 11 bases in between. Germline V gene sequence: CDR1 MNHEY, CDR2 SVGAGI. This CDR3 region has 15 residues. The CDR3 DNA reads TGTGCCAGCAGGCTCACAAACGCGAACACCGGGGAGCTGTTTTTT. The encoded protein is CASRLTNANTGELFF.

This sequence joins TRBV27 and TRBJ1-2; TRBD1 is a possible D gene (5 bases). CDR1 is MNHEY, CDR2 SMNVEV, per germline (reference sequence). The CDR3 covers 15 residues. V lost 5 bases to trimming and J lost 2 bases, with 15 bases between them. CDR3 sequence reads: CASSPTGPANYGYTF. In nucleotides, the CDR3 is TGTGCCAGCAGTCCTACGGGACCGGCAAACTATGGCTACACCTTC.

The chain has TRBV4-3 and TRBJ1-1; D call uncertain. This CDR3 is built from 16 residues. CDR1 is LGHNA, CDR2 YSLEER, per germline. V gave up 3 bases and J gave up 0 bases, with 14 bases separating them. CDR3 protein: CASSQFQQIMNTEAFF. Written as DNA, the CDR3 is TGCGCCAGCAGCCAGTTCCAGCAGATCATGAACACTGAAGCTTTCTTT.

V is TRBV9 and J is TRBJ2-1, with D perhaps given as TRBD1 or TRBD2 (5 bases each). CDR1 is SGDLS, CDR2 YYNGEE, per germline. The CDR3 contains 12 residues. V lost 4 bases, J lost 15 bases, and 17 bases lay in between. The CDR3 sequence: CASSPDRGAPFF. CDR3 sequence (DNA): TGTGCCAGCAGCCCCGATCGAGGGGCACCGTTCTTC.

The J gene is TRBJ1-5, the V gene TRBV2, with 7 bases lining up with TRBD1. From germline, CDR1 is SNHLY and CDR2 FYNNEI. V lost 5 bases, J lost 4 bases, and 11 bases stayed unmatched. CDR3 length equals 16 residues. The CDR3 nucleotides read TGTGCCAGCAGTTCTTACCGGGACAGCACGAATCAGCCCCAGCATTTT. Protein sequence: CASSSYRDSTNQPQHF.

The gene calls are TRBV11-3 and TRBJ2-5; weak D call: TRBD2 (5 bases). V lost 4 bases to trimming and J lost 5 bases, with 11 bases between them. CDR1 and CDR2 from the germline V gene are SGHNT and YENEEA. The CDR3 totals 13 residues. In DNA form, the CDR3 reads TGTGCCAGCAGCTCCGACTACGGGGAGACCCAGTACTTC. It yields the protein CASSSDYGETQYF.

CDR3 residues: CASSIRQGNEKLFF. The CDR3 bases are TGTGCCAGTAGTATAAGGCAGGGTAATGAAAAACTGTTTTTT. V gene TRBV19 combines with J gene TRBJ1-4; tentative D call: TRBD1 (5 bases). V was trimmed by 2 bases and J by 4 bases, leaving 8 bases between them. This CDR3 is built from 14 residues. Germline V CDR1 and CDR2: LNHDA, SQIVND (reference sequence).

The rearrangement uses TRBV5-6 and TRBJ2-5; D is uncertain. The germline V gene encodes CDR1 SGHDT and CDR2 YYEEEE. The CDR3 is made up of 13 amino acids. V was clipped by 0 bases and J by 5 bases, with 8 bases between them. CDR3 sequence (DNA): TGTGCCAGCAGCTTGGAAGGTGTGGAGACCCAGTACTTC. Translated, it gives CASSLEGVETQYF.

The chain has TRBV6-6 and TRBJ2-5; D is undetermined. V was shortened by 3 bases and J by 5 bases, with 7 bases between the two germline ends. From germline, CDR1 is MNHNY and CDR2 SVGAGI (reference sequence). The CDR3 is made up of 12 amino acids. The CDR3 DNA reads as TGTGCCAGCAGTTATTTTCGGGAGACCCAGTACTTC. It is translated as CASSYFRETQYF.

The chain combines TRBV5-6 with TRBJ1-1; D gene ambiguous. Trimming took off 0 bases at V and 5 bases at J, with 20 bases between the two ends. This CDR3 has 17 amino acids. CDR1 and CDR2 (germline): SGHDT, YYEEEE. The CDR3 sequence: CASSLELLLTPATEAFF. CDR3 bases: TGTGCCAGCAGCTTGGAACTCCTTTTGACACCTGCTACTGAAGCTTTCTTT.

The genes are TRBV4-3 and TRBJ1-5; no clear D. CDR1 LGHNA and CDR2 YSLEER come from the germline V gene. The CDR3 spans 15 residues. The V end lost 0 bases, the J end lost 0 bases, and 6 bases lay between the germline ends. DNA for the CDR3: TGCGCCAGCAGCCAAGAGGAGGGTAGCAATCAGCCCCAGCATTTT. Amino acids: CASSQEEGSNQPQHF.

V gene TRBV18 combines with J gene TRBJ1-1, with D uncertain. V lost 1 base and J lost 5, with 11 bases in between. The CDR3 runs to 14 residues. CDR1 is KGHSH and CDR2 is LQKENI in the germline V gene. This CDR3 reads CASSPRERWTEAFF. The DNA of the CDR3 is TGTGCCAGCTCACCACGGGAGCGTTGGACTGAAGCTTTCTTT.

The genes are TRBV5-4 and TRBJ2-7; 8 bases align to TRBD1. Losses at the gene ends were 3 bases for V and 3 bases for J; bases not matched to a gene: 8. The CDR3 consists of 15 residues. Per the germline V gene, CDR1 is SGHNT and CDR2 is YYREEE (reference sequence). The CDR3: CASSSSGGRDYEQYF. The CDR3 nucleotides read TGTGCCAGCAGCTCCTCAGGGGGCCGCGACTACGAGCAGTACTTC.

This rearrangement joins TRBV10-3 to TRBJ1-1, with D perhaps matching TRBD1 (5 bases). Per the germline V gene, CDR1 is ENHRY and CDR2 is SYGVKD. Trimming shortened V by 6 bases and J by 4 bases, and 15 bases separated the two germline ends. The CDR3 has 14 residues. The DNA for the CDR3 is TGTGCCATCAGGTTCTCAGGGAGGATCACTGAAGCTTTCTTT. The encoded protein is CAIRFSGRITEAFF.

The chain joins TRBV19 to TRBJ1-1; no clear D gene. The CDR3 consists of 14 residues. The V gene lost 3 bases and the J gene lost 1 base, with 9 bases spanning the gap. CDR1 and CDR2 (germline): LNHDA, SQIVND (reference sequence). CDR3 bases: TGTGCCAGTAGTATGTTGGAAGAGAACACTGAAGCTTTCTTT. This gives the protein CASSMLEENTEAFF.